The following is a T cell receptor beta chain sequence with its context. Original processing methods: Reference gene primer amplification in the assay estimated nucleated cell counts. Produced via immunoSEQ multiplex PCR; TCRdb's table is partial and in-frame only. V and J calls and clone size are given by that table; D and trimming were obtained from the DNA. The table shows roughly 290,000 clones, with 85% occurring only once. This sample was included in a study of blood T cell repertoires in COVID-19. Turning to the study itself: COVID-19 samples, acute and convalescent, were from the United States, Italy and Spain. Sample material is recorded as cDNA or gDNA derived from T cells, B-cell-depleted T cells, or PBMCs.

CDR1 and CDR2 from the germline V gene are SQVTM and ANQGSEA. CDR3 length: 13 amino acids. Trimming cost V 3 bases and J 6 bases; bases outside gene matches: 5. The sequence was obtained from a woman aged 50 to 65 with active or convalescent COVID-19. The sample consisted of peripheral blood. J is TRBJ1-2 and V is TRBV29-1, with 9 bases that match TRBD1. The CDR3 loop reads CSVEPGTGNGYTF. CDR3 DNA: TGCAGCGTTGAGCCCGGGACAGGGAATGGCTACACCTTC.